The 11 T cell receptor beta chains below come from one sample, sequenced in a study of beta chain features in type 1 diabetes. The isolated RNA, all of it, was reverse transcribed, so expressed TCRB transcripts were what got sequenced. Using immunoSEQ multiplex PCR, the repertoire was profiled, and TCRdb retains in-frame clones only, with some absent. The table includes hundreds of thousands of clones, more than 9% detected once. Material for sequencing was naive CD4+ T cells from blood. Receptors were obtained from a woman under 30 in good health.

The chain employs TRBV7-9 and TRBJ2-5, with D possibly TRBD2 on 6 matching bases. Germline lookup yields CDR1 SEHNR and CDR2 FQNEAQ (reference sequence). The CDR3 covers 17 residues. The V end lost 0 bases, the J end lost 1 base, and 15 bases lay between the germline ends. The CDR3 here is CASSLASGGNLQETQYF. CDR3 nucleotide sequence: TGTGCCAGCAGCTTAGCGTCGGGCGGGAACCTCCAAGAGACCCAGTACTTC.

The chain recombines TRBV10-3 with TRBJ1-5; 7 bases are shared with TRBD1. This CDR3 comprises 14 residues. V was clipped by 6 bases and J by 5 bases; unmatched bases: 7. CDR1 is ENHRY and CDR2 is SYGVKD in the germline V gene. The CDR3 DNA reads as TGTGCCATCAGCCAGTATCAGGGGGATCAGCCCCAGCATTTT. Encoded protein: CAISQYQGDQPQHF.

This clone has more than one count but fewer than ten. The V call is TRBV5-1, the J call TRBJ2-1; D ambiguous. The germline CDR1 and CDR2 sequences are SGHRS and YFSETQ. There are 14 residues in the CDR3. The V end was cut by 5 bases, the J end by 4 bases, with 13 bases between. CDR3 in amino acids: CASRGSGVYNEQFF. CDR3 nucleotide sequence: TGCGCCAGCAGAGGTAGTGGAGTTTACAATGAGCAGTTCTTC.

This clone was picked up a small number of times. The CDR3 bases are TGTGCCAGCAGTCTTCTAGCGGGAGGGCACAATGAGCAGTTCTTC. Its protein is CASSLLAGGHNEQFF. The chain is built from TRBV6-5 and TRBJ2-1; 12 nucleotides align to TRBD2. This CDR3 has 15 amino acids. With 5 bases clipped from V and 5 bases from J, the junction kept 4 bases outside the gene matches. Germline CDR1 reads MNHEY; CDR2 reads SVGAGI.

This rearrangement joins TRBV5-1 to TRBJ1-1, with D tentatively TRBD1 (6 bases). V was trimmed by 2 bases and J by 7 bases, leaving 12 bases between them. The germline V gene encodes CDR1 SGHRS and CDR2 YFSETQ. The CDR3 has 13 residues. This CDR3 reads CASSLTGRIEAFF. CDR3 sequence (DNA): TGCGCCAGCAGCTTAACAGGGAGAATTGAAGCTTTCTTT.

This clone has only a few counts. V is TRBV5-1 and J is TRBJ2-7, with D perhaps matching TRBD2 (5 bases). CDR1 and CDR2 (germline): SGHRS, YFSETQ. The V end lost 0 bases, the J end lost 7 bases, and 11 bases lay between the germline ends. The CDR3 contains 13 residues. The CDR3 loop is CASSLVTTEEQYF. DNA for the CDR3: TGCGCCAGCAGCTTGGTGACTACGGAAGAGCAGTACTTC.

This clone was counted a few times. The V and J genes are TRBV9 and TRBJ2-3; TRBD1 matches 8 bases. CDR1 and CDR2 (germline): SGDLS, YYNGEE. The V segment lost 1 base and the J segment 0 bases; nucleotides outside the gene matches: 4. The CDR3 extends over 16 amino acids. Here the CDR3 DNA reads TGTGCCAGCAGCGTACAGGGGGCTCCTAGCACAGATACGCAGTATTTT. It yields the protein CASSVQGAPSTDTQYF.

There are a few counts of this clone. V usage is TRBV7-6 and J usage is TRBJ2-2; tentatively, D is TRBD2 (6 bases). The CDR3 has 17 amino acids. Germline V lookup: CDR1 SGHVS, CDR2 FNYEAQ. V lost 5 bases and J lost 4, with 20 bases in between. The CDR3 spells CASSPTSRVGGTGELFF. The CDR3 DNA sequence: TGTGCCAGCAGCCCAACCAGTCGGGTGGGAGGCACCGGGGAGCTGTTTTTT.

This clone has only a few counts. CDR3 nucleotides: TGCGCCAGCAGCTTGACCGGGACACATAAAAACTATGGCTACACCTTC. Translation gives CASSLTGTHKNYGYTF. This chain links TRBV5-1 with TRBJ1-2; TRBD1 is a possible D gene (6 bases). Trimming left V 1 base short and J 2 bases short, with 15 bases between. Germline V gene sequence: CDR1 SGHRS, CDR2 YFSETQ. The CDR3 consists of 16 residues.

CDR3 DNA sequence: TGTGCCAGCAGCTCTAGCGCTACCTCCTACAATGAGCAGTTCTTC. This translates into CASSSSATSYNEQFF. The chain joins TRBV11-2 to TRBJ2-1; a possible D gene is TRBD2 (6 bases). The CDR3 spans 15 residues. Germline values: CDR1 SGHAT, CDR2 FQNNGV. V was trimmed by 4 bases and J by 0 bases, leaving 10 bases between them. Using reference TRBV11-2 and TRBJ2-1 for the parts outside the CDR3, the full variable domain is EAGVAQSPRYKIIEKRQSVAFWCNPISGHATLYWYQQILGQGPKLLIQFQNNGVVDDSQLPKDRFSAERLKGVDSTLKIQPAKLEDSAVYLCASSSSATSYNEQFFGPGTRLTVL.

Only a few counts were recorded for this clone. The genes are TRBV19 and TRBJ2-1; a possible D gene is TRBD2 (7 bases). Trimming pared 3 bases from V and 6 bases from J, leaving 15 bases between. The CDR3 has 15 amino acids. Germline V gene sequence: CDR1 LNHDA, CDR2 SQIVND (reference sequence). The CDR3 sequence is CASSITGGQGNEQFF. CDR3 DNA sequence: TGTGCCAGTAGTATTACCGGGGGGCAGGGCAATGAGCAGTTCTTC. Based on the CDR3 plus reference TRBV19 and TRBJ2-1, the full variable domain is DGGITQSPKYLFRKEGQNVTLSCEQNLNHDAMYWYRQDPGQGLRLIYYSQIVNDFQKGDIAEGYSVSREKKESFPLTVTSAQKNPTAFYLCASSITGGQGNEQFFGPGTRLTVL.